This entry features one T cell receptor (beta chain) sequence. Its cognate antigen is unknown. After extraction with the RNeasy kit, roughly 0.45 to 1 ug of the RNA was reverse transcribed using random hexamers. A multiplex approach, immunoSEQ multiplex PCR, amplified TCR beta CDR3 across 54 Vbeta and 13 Jbeta. TCRdb re-called the immunoSEQ multiplex PCR reads with MiXCR, one entry per CDR3 protein. Of around 130,000 distinct CDR3 sequences in the sample, under 96% were seen once. The data stem from a study of CD8 T cells in Susac syndrome. Study-wide results and caveats: Where Susac syndrome CD4+ T cell repertoires were concerned, no clonal expansion was evident.

From blood CD8+ and CD4+ T cells, TCR beta sequences were generated. The diagnostic criteria were recently defined, and patients with Susac syndrome met them for definite or probable disease. The CDR3 contains 14 residues. CDR1 and CDR2 from the germline V gene are MNHNY and SVGAGI (reference sequence). Trimming took 3 bases from V and 5 from J, leaving 13 bases between them. This sequence originates from a human donor with Susac syndrome. The V call is TRBV6-6, the J call TRBJ2-5; D gene ambiguous. The sample was CD4+ T cells from PBMCs. CDR3 loop: CASSYLSSDETQYF. The CDR3 nucleotides read TGTGCCAGCAGTTATTTGAGCAGTGACGAGACCCAGTACTTC.